This entry describes one T cell receptor beta chain. There are 15 residues in the CDR3. The germline gives CDR1 MDHEN, CDR2 SYDVKM. The V gene end was trimmed by 6 bases and the J gene end by 7 bases; junction bases not matched to a gene: 8. The sample is drawn from a study of blood T cell repertoires in COVID-19. Study at large: Sample material is recorded as cDNA or gDNA derived from T cells, B-cell-depleted T cells, or PBMCs.

The data were produced by immunoSEQ multiplex PCR, yet TCRdb's version contains in-frame clones alone and is incomplete. The sample consists of roughly 80,000 clones, 65% to 85% of them appearing once. J is TRBJ1-5 and V is TRBV28, with 11 bases lining up with TRBD1. Sequenced: peripheral blood. The clonotype originates from a man between 65 and 85 years old with active or convalescent COVID-19. CDR3 sequence (DNA): TGTGCCAGCAGGGAATGGACAGGGGGCGAACAGCCCCAGCATTTT. Translation: CASREWTGGEQPQHF.